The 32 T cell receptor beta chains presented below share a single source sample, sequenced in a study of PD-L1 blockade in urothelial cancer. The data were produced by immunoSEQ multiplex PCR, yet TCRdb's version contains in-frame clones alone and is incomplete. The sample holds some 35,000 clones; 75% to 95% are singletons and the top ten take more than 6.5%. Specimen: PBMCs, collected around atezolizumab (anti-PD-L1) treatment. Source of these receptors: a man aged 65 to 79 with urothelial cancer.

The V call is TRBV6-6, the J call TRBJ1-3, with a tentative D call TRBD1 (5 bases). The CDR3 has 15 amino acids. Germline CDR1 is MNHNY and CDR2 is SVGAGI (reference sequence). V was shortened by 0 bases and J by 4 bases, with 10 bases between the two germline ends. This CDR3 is CASSYSSRVGNTIYF. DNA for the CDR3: TGTGCCAGCAGTTACTCGTCCAGGGTCGGAAACACCATATATTTT.

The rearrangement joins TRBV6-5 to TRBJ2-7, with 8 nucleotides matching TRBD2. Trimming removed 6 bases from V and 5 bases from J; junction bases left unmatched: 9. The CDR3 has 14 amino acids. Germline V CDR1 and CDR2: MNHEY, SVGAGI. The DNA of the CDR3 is TGTGCCAGCAGGATAGGGCTAGCGGGCAACGAGCAGTACTTC. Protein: CASRIGLAGNEQYF.

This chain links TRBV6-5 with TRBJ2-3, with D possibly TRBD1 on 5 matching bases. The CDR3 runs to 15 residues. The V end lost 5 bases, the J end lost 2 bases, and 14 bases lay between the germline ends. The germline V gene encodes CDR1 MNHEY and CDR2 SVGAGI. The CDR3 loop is CASSPTAWLTDTQYF. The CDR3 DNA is TGTGCCAGCAGTCCGACAGCATGGCTCACAGATACGCAGTATTTT.

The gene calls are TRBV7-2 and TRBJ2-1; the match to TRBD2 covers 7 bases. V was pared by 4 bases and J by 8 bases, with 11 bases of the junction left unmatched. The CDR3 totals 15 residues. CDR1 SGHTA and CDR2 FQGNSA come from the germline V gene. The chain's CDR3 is CASSSDVGGPDEQFF. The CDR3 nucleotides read TGTGCCAGCAGCTCCGATGTGGGAGGGCCCGATGAGCAGTTCTTC. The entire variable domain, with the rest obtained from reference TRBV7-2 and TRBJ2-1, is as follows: GAGVSQSPSNKVTEKGKDVELRCDPISGHTALYWYRQSLGQGLEFLIYFQGNSAPDKSGLPSDRFSAERTGGSVSTLTIQRTQQEDSAVYLCASSSDVGGPDEQFFGPGTRLTVL.

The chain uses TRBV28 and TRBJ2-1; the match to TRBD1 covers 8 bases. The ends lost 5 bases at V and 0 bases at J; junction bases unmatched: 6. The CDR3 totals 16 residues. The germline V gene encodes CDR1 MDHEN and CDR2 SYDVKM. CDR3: CASSPPTGGSYNEQFF. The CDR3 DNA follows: TGTGCCAGCAGTCCTCCAACAGGGGGCTCCTACAATGAGCAGTTCTTC.

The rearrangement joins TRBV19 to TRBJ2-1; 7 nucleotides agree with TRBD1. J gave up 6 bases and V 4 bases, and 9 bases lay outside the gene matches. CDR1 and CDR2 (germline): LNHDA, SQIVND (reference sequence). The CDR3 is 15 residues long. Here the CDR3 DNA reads TGTGCCAGTAGTAGACCCCCAGGGGGTATCAATGAGCAGTTCTTC. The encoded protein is CASSRPPGGINEQFF. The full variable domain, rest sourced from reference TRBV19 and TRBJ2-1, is DGGITQSPKYLFRKEGQNVTLSCEQNLNHDAMYWYRQDPGQGLRLIYYSQIVNDFQKGDIAEGYSVSREKKESFPLTVTSAQKNPTAFYLCASSRPPGGINEQFFGPGTRLTVL.

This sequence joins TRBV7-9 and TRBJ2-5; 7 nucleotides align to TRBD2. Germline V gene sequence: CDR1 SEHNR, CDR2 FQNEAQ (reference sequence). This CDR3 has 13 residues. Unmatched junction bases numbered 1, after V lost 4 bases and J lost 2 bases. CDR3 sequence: CASSSGGQETQYF. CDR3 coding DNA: TGTGCCAGCAGCTCGGGGGGTCAAGAGACCCAGTACTTC.

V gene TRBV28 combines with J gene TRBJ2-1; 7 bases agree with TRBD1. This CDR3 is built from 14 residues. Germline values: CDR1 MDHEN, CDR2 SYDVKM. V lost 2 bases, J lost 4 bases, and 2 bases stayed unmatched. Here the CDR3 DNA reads TGTGCCAGCAGTTTAGAGACAGGGTACAATGAGCAGTTCTTC. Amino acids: CASSLETGYNEQFF.

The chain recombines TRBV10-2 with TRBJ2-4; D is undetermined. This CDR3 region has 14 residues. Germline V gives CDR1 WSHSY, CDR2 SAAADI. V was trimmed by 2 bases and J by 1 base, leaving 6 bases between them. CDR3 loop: CASSEAAAKNIQYF. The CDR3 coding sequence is TGCGCCAGCAGTGAGGCAGCGGCCAAAAACATTCAGTACTTC.

The CDR3 bases are TGTGCCAGCAGGGGGTCACAGGGGGCGGGCTCAGGTGGCTACACCTTC. Residues: CASRGSQGAGSGGYTF. The chain recombines TRBV28 with TRBJ1-2; TRBD1 aligns across 9 bases. The CDR3 spans 16 residues. CDR1 MDHEN and CDR2 SYDVKM come from the germline V gene. After removal of 6 bases from V and 7 bases from J, the junction contained 15 bases not matched to a gene.

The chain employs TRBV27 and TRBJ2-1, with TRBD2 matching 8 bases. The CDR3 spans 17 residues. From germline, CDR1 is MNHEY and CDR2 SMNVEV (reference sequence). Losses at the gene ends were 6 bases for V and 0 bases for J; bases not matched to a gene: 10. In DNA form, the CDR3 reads TGTGCCAGCAGGCCCCCGGGGGGGATGAGCTCCTACAATGAGCAGTTCTTC. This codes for CASRPPGGMSSYNEQFF.

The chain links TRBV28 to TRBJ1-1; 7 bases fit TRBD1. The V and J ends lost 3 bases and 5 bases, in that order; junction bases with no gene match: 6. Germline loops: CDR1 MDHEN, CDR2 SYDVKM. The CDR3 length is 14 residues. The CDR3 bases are TGTGCCAGCAGTTTTCGAGGGGGCTTGACTGAAGCTTTCTTT. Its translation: CASSFRGGLTEAFF.

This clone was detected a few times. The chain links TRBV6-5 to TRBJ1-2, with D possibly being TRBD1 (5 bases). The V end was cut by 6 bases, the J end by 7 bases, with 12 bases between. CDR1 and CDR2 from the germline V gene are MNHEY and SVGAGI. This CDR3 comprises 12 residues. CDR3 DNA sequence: TGTGCCAGCAGGCGCGGGGCGAGTGGCTACACCTTC. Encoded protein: CASRRGASGYTF.

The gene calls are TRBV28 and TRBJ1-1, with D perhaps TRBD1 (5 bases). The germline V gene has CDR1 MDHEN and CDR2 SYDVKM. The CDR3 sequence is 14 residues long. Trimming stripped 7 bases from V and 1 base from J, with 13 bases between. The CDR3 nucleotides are TGTGCCAGCACCACCCCCACAGGGAACACTGAAGCTTTCTTT. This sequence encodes CASTTPTGNTEAFF.

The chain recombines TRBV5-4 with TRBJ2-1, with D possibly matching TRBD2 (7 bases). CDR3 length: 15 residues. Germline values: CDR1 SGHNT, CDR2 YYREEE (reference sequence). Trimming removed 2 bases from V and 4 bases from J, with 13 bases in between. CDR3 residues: CASSLGGGLYNEQFF. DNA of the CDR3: TGTGCCAGCAGCTTAGGGGGGGGGTTATACAATGAGCAGTTCTTC.

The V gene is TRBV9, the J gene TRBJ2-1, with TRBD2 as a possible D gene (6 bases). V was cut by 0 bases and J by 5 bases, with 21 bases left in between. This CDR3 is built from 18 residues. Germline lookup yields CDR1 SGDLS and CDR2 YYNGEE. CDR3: CASSVVGGFGNADNEQFF. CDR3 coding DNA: TGTGCCAGCAGCGTAGTCGGAGGGTTCGGCAACGCAGACAATGAGCAGTTCTTC.

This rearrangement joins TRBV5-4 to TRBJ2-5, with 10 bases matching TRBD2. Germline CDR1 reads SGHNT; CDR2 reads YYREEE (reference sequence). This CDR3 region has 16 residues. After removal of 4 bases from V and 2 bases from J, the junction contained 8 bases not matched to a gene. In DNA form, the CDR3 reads TGTGCCAGCAGCGGTGGACTAGCGGATACACAAGAGACCCAGTACTTC. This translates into CASSGGLADTQETQYF.

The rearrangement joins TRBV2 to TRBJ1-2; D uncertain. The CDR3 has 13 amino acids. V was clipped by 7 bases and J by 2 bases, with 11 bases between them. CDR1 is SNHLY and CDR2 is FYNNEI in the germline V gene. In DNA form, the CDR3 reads TGTGCCAGCAATTCTCAGGTGAACTATGGCTACACCTTC. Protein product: CASNSQVNYGYTF.

Here the CDR3 reads CASNGQGYGYTF. In DNA form, the CDR3 reads TGTGCCAGCAATGGACAGGGGTATGGCTACACCTTC. The chain joins TRBV25-1 to TRBJ1-2, with 9 bases lining up with TRBD1. The junction had 2 bases not matched to a gene; V was cut back by 7 bases and J by 5 bases. The germline gives CDR1 MGHDK, CDR2 SYGVNS. The CDR3 has 12 residues.

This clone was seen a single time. The CDR3 spells CASSLDRVIQTQYF. CDR3 DNA sequence: TGTGCCAGCAGCTTGGACAGGGTTATACAGACCCAGTACTTC. The chain combines TRBV5-4 with TRBJ2-5; D is perhaps TRBD1 (6 bases). The CDR3 has 14 residues. Looked up from germline, CDR1 is SGHNT and CDR2 is YYREEE (reference sequence). Trimming cost V 0 bases and J 6 bases, with 12 bases left between them.

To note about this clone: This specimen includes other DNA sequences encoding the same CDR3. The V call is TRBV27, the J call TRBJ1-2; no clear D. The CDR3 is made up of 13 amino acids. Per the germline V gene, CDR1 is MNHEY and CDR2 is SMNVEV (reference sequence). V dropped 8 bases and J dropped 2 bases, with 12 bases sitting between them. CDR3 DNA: TGTGCCAGCTCGGTGGAGGGAAACTATGGCTACACCTTC. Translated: CASSVEGNYGYTF.

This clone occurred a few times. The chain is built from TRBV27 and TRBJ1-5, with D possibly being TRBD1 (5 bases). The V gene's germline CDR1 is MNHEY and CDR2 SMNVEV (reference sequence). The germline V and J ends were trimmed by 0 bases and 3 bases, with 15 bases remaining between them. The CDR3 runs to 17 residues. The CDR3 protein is CASSLSIGQGTNQPQHF. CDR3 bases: TGTGCCAGCAGTTTATCGATTGGGCAGGGTACCAATCAGCCCCAGCATTTT.

The CDR3 DNA is TGTGCCAGCAACCGGGACAGGCCCTACGAGCAGTACTTC. Protein sequence: CASNRDRPYEQYF. The rearrangement uses TRBV14 and TRBJ2-7; 8 nucleotides line up with TRBD1. V lost 7 bases to trimming and J lost 2 bases; unmatched junction nucleotides: 4. This CDR3 is 13 amino acids long. The germline CDR1 and CDR2 sequences are SGHDN and FVKESK.

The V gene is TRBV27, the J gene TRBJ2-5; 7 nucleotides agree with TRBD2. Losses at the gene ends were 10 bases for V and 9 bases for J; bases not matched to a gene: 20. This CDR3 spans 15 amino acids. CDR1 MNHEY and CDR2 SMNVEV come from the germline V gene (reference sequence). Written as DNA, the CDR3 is TGTGCCACCAGGAGGGGAAGCGAGACTAGCTACCCCCAGTACTTC. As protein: CATRRGSETSYPQYF.

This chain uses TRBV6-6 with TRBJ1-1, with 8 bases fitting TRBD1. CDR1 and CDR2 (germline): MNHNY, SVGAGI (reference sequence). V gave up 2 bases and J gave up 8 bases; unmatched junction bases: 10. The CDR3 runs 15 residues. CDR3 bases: TGTGCCAGCAGTTACGCGACAGGGGAGGGACTAGAAGCTTTCTTT. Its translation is CASSYATGEGLEAFF.

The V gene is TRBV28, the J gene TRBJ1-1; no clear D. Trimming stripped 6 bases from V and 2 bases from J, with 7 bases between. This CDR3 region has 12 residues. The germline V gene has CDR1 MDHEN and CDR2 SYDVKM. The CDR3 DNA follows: TGTGCCAGCAGCTATAGTAACACTGAAGCTTTCTTT. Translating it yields CASSYSNTEAFF.

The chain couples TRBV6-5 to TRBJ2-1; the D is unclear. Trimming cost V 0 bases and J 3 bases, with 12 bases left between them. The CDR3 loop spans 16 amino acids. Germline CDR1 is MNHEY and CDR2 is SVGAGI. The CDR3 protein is CASSYSRLAVYNEQFF. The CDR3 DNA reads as TGTGCCAGCAGTTACTCGAGGCTGGCAGTCTACAATGAGCAGTTCTTC.

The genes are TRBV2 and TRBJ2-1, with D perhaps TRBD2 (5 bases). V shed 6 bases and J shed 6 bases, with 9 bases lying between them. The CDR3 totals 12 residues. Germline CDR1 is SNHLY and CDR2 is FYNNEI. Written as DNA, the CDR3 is TGTGCCAGCAGCGGGATCCTCAATGAGCAGTTCTTC. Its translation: CASSGILNEQFF.

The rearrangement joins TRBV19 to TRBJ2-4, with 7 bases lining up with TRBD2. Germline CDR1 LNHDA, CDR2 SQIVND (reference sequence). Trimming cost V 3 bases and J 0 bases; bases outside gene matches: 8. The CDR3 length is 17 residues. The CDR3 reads CASSIWGGKLAKNIQYF. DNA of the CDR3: TGTGCCAGTAGTATCTGGGGAGGGAAGCTAGCCAAAAACATTCAGTACTTC.

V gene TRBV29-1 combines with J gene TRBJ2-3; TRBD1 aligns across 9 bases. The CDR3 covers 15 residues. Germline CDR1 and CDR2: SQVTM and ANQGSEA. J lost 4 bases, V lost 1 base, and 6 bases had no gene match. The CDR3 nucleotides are TGCAGCGTTGAAGGACGGGACAGGGTAGCAGATACGCAGTATTTT. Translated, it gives CSVEGRDRVADTQYF.

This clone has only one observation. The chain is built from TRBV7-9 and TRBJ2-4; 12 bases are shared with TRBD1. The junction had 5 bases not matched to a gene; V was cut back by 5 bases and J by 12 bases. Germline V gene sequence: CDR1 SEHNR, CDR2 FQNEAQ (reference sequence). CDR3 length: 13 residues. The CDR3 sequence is CASSGTGGVGQYF. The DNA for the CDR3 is TGTGCCAGCAGCGGGACAGGGGGCGTGGGTCAGTACTTC.

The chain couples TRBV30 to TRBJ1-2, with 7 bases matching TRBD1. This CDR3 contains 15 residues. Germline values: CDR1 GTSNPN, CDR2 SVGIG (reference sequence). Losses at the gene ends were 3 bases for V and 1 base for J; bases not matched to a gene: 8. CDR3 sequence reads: CAWRRAGTDNYGYTF. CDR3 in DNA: TGTGCCTGGAGGCGAGCCGGGACAGATAACTATGGCTACACCTTC.